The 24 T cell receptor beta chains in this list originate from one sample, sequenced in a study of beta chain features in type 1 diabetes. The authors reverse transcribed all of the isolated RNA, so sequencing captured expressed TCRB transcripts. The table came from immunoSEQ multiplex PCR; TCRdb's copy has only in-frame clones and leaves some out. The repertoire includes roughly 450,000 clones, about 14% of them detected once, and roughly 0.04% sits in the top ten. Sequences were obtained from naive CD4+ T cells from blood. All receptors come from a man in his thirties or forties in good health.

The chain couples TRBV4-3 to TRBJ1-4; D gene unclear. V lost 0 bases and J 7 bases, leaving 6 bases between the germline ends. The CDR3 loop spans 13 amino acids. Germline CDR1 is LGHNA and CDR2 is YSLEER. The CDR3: CASSQDVSEKLFF. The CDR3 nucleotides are TGCGCCAGCAGCCAAGACGTCAGTGAAAAACTGTTTTTT.

CDR3 protein: CASSNSPRRDQTQYF. Here the CDR3 DNA reads TGTGCCAGCAGCAATAGCCCACGGCGGGATCAGACCCAGTACTTC. This chain connects TRBV7-2 to TRBJ2-5; perhaps TRBD2 as D (6 bases). V was cut by 5 bases and J by 6 bases, with 19 bases left in between. The CDR3 has 15 residues. Germline values: CDR1 SGHTA, CDR2 FQGNSA. Filled out from reference TRBV7-2 and TRBJ2-5, the complete variable domain reads GAGVSQSPSNKVTEKGKDVELRCDPISGHTALYWYRQSLGQGLEFLIYFQGNSAPDKSGLPSDRFSAERTGGSVSTLTIQRTQQEDSAVYLCASSNSPRRDQTQYFGPGTRLLVL.

Here the CDR3 DNA reads TGTGCTAGCAGCGGACTAGGAGAGCGGGAGGTGTCCCTTCCCTACGAGCAGTACGTC. This gives the protein CASSGLGEREVSLPYEQYV. The genes are TRBV7-7 and TRBJ2-7; TRBD2 aligns across 9 bases. The CDR3 is 19 amino acids. Per germline, CDR1 SSHAT and CDR2 FNYEAQ (reference sequence).

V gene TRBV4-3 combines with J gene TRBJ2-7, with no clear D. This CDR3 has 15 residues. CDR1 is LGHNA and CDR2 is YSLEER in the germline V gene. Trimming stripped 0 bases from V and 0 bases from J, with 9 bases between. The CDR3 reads CASSQDWRSSYEQYV. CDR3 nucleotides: TGCGCCAGCAGCCAAGATTGGCGGAGCTCCTACGAGCAGTACGTC.

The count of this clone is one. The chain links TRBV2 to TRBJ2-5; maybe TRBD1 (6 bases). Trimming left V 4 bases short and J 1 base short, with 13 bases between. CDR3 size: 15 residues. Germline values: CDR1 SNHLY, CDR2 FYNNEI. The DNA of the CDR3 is TGTGCCAGCAGTGCTCAACAGGGAATCCAAGAGACCCAGTACTTC. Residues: CASSAQQGIQETQYF.

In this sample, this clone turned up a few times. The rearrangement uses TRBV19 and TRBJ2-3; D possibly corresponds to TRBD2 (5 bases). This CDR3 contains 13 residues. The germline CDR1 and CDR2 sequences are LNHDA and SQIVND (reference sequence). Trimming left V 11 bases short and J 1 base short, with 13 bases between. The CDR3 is CAVRDGRTDTQYF. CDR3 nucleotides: TGTGCCGTCCGGGATGGCCGCACAGATACGCAGTATTTT.

The CDR3 sequence is CASSLRINEKLFF. The CDR3 DNA follows: TGCGCCAGCAGCTTGCGGATTAATGAAAAACTGTTTTTT. This chain uses TRBV5-1 with TRBJ1-4; D remains ambiguous. This CDR3 is built from 13 residues. Trimming stripped 1 base from V and 4 bases from J, with 5 bases between. Per the germline V gene, CDR1 is SGHRS and CDR2 is YFSETQ.

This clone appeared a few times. The CDR3 loop is CSVRRAEQYV. The CDR3 nucleotides read TGCAGCGTTAGAAGGGCGGAGCAGTACGTC. The chain is built from TRBV29-1 and TRBJ2-7; D unresolved. Trimming left V 5 bases short and J 7 bases short, with 9 bases between. CDR1 SQVTM and CDR2 ANQGSEA come from the germline V gene. The CDR3 length is 10 residues.

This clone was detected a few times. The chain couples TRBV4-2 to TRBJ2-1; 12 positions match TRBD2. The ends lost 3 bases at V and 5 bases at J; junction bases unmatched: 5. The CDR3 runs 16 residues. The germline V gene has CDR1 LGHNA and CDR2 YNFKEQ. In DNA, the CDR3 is TGTGCCAGCAGCCACCCTAGCGGGAGGGCGAACAATGAGCAGTTCTTC. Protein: CASSHPSGRANNEQFF.

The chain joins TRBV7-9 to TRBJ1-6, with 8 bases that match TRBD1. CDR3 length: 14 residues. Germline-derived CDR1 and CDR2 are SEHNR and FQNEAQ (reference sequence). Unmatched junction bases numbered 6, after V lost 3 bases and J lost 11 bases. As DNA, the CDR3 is TGTGCCAGCAGCTTGGACGGACAGGGTGCACCCCTCCACTTT. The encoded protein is CASSLDGQGAPLHF.

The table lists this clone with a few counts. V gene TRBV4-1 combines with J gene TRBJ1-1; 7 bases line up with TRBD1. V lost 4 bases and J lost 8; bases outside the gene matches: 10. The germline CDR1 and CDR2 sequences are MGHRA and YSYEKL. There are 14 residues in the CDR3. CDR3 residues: CASSRAQGVGEAFF. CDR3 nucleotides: TGCGCCAGCAGCCGAGCTCAGGGGGTCGGGGAAGCTTTCTTT.

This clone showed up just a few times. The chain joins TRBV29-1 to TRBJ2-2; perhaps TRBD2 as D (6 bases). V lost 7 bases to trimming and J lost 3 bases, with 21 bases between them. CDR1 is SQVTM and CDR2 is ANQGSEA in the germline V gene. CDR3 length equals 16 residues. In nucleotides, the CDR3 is TGCAGCGGGGGACTGATTTCAGGGCAACACACCGGGGAGCTGTTTTTT. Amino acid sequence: CSGGLISGQHTGELFF.

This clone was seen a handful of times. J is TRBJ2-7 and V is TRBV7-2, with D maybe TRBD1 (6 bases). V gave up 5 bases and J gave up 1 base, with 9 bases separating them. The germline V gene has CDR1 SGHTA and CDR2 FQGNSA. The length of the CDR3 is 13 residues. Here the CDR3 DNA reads TGTGCCAGCAGCGCAGGGGAGTCCTACGAGCAGTACGTC. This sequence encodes CASSAGESYEQYV.

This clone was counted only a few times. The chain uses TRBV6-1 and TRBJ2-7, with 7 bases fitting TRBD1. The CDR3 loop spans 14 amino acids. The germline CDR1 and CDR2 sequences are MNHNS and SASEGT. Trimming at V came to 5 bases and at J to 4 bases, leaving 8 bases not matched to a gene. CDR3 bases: TGTGCCAGCAGTACGCGACAGGGAATGTACGAGCAGTACGTC. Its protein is CASSTRQGMYEQYV.

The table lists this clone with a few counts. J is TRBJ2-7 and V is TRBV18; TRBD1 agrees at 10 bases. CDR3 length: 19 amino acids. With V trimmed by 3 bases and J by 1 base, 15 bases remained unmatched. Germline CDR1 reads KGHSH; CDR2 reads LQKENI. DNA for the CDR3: TGTGCCAGCTCACCGCCCCTCGGGGGACAGGGGACGTTATCCTACGAGCAGTACTTC. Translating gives CASSPPLGGQGTLSYEQYF.

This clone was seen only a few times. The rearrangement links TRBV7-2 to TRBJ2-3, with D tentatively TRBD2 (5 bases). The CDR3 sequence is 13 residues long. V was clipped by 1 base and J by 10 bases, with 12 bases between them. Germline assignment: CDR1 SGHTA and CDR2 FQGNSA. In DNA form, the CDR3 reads TGTGCCAGCAGCTTAGGGAGGACCGGAGCGCAGTATTTT. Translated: CASSLGRTGAQYF.

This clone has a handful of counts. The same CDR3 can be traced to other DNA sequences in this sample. Written as DNA, the CDR3 is TGTGCCAGCAGTGGGGGGAACAATGAGCAGTTCTTC. This gives the protein CASSGGNNEQFF. V is TRBV2 and J is TRBJ2-1; D tentatively reads TRBD1 or TRBD2 (5 bases each). Germline V gives CDR1 SNHLY, CDR2 FYNNEI. Trimming shortened V by 4 bases and J by 5 bases, and 6 bases separated the two germline ends. The CDR3 spans 12 residues.

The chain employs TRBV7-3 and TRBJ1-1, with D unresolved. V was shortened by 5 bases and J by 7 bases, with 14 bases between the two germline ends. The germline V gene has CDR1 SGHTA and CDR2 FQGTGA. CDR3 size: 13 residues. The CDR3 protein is CASSHGGSVEAFF. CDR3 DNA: TGTGCCAGCAGCCACGGCGGTTCTGTTGAAGCTTTCTTT.

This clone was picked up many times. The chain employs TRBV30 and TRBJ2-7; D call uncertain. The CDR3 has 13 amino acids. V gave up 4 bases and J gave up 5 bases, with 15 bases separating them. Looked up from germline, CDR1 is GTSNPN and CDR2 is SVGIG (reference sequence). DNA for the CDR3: TGTGCCTGGACAGGTGGGCTATACCACGAGCAGTACGTC. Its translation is CAWTGGLYHEQYV.

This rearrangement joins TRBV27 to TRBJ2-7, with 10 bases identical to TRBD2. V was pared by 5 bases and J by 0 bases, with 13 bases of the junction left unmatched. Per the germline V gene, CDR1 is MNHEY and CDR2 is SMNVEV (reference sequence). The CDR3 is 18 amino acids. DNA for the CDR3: TGTGCCAGCAGTCCTAACCCAGGACTAGCGGAAAGCTCCTACGAGCAGTACGTC. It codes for CASSPNPGLAESSYEQYV.

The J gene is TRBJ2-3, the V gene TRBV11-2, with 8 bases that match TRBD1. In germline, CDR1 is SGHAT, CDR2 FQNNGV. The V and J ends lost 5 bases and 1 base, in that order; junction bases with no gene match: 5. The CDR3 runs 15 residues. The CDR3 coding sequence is TGTGCCAGCAGCGTCTTGACAGGGGGCACAGATACGCAGTATTTT. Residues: CASSVLTGGTDTQYF.

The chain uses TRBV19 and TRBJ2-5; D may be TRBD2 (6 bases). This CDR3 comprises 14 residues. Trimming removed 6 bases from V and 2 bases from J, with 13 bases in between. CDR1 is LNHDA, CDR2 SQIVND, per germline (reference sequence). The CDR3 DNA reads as TGTGCCAGTAGAAATCGGAGGGGACAAGAGACCCAGTACTTC. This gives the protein CASRNRRGQETQYF. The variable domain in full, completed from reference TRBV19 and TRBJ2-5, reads DGGITQSPKYLFRKEGQNVTLSCEQNLNHDAMYWYRQDPGQGLRLIYYSQIVNDFQKGDIAEGYSVSREKKESFPLTVTSAQKNPTAFYLCASRNRRGQETQYFGPGTRLLVL.

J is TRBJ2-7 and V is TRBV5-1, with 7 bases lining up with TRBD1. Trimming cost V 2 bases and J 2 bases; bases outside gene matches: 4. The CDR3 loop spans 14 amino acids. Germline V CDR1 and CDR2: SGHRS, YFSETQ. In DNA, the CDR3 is TGCGCCAGCAGCTTAGGGACAGTAACCTACGAGCAGTACTTC. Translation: CASSLGTVTYEQYF.

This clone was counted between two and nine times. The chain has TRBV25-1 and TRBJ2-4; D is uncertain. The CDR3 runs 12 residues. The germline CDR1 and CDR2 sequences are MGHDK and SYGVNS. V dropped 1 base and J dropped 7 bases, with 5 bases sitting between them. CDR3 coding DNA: TGTGCCAGCAGTGAATCGACGAACATTCAGTACTTC. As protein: CASSESTNIQYF. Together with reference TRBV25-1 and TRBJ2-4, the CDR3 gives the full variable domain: EADIYQTPRYLVIGTGKKITLECSQTMGHDKMYWYQQDPGMELHLIHYSYGVNSTEKGDLSSESTVSRIRTEHFPLTLESARPSHTSQYLCASSESTNIQYFGAGTRLSVL.